A selection of T cell receptor beta chains follows, all from one sample in a study of control samples from healthy donors and cancer patients. Clones were sequenced by immunoSEQ multiplex PCR, and TCRdb holds only the in-frame ones, with some missing. The data show some 94,000 clones, with around 83% seen just once and over 0.95% held by the top ten. The sequenced sample consisted of blood. The receptors shown here come from a woman aged 45 to 65 in good health. Both conserved end residues are part of each CDR3. Fields, in order: D gene, V gene, J gene, clone size, CDR3 protein, CDR3 DNA. D genes are given only for firm matches. A clone size is listed for some rows: how often the clone was seen (once, few, many), or a class if it is expanded.

-,TRBV2,TRBJ2-1,-,CASSQMGWDDNEQFF,TGTGCCAGCAGCCAGATGGGCTGGGATGACAATGAGCAGTTCTTC
TRBD1,TRBV7-9,TRBJ1-1,-,CASSLRQGAEAFF,TGTGCCAGCAGCTTAAGACAGGGCGCTGAAGCTTTCTTT
-,TRBV28,TRBJ1-2,-,CASSLSTGGYGYTF,TGTGCCAGCAGTTTAAGCACGGGAGGATATGGCTACACCTTC
-,TRBV9,TRBJ2-3,-,CASSEGEHTQYF,TGTGCCAGCAGCGAGGGGGAGCATACGCAGTATTTT
TRBD2,TRBV5-1,TRBJ2-3,-,CASSLAHHPGRRGNTDTQYF,TGCGCCAGCAGCTTGGCACACCACCCTGGTCGGCGGGGGAACACAGATACGCAGTATTTT
-,TRBV28,TRBJ2-7,-,CASSATGYEQYF,TGTGCCAGCAGTGCCACGGGTTACGAGCAGTACTTC
TRBD1,TRBV7-8,TRBJ2-7,-,CASSLAGTDYEQYF,TGTGCCAGCAGCTTAGCGGGGACAGACTACGAGCAGTACTTC
TRBD1,TRBV25-1,TRBJ2-3,-,CASSDQRDSLTDTQYF,TGTGCCAGCAGTGATCAACGGGACAGCCTCACAGATACGCAGTATTTT
-,TRBV5-1,TRBJ2-3,-,CASSLVGRLADTQYF,TGCGCCAGCAGCTTGGTGGGCAGGTTGGCAGATACGCAGTATTTT
TRBD2,TRBV5-4,TRBJ2-3,-,CASSTKRDTDTQYF,TGTGCCAGCAGCACTAAGCGGGACACAGATACGCAGTATTTT
-,TRBV7-2,TRBJ2-1,-,CASSPSRNEQFF,TGTGCCAGCAGCCCTTCGCGCAATGAGCAGTTCTTC
-,TRBV11-3,TRBJ2-5,-,CASSLVAETQYF,TGTGCCAGCAGCTTAGTAGCAGAGACCCAGTACTTC
TRBD1,TRBV28,TRBJ2-7,-,CASSLYGTVDYEQYF,TGTGCCAGCAGTTTATATGGGACAGTAGACTACGAGCAGTACTTC
-,TRBV4-2,TRBJ1-3,-,CASSQGSAGGSGNTIYF,TGTGCCAGCAGCCAAGGGAGCGCAGGCGGCTCTGGAAACACCATATATTTT
-,TRBV19,TRBJ1-5,-,CASSGRGQPQHF,TGTGCCAGTAGTGGTCGGGGTCAGCCCCAGCATTTT
TRBD2,TRBV5-1,TRBJ2-5,-,CASSLELAGERETQYF,TGCGCCAGCAGCCTGGAACTAGCGGGGGAGCGAGAGACCCAGTACTTC
-,TRBV6-6,TRBJ1-4,-,CASKRGVPLGEKLFF,TGTGCCAGCAAAAGGGGGGTACCCTTAGGGGAAAAACTGTTTTTT
-,TRBV6-5,TRBJ1-4,once,CASSYRGSLNEKLFF,TGTGCCAGCAGTTATAGGGGGAGTTTAAATGAAAAACTGTTTTTT
-,TRBV27,TRBJ2-4,-,CASSLSFIGLAKNIQYF,TGTGCCAGCAGTTTATCGTTTATCGGGTTAGCCAAAAACATTCAGTACTTC
-,TRBV12-1,TRBJ2-1,-,CASTLAGPRLGNEQFF,TGTGCCAGCACCTTAGCGGGACCACGCCTCGGGAATGAGCAGTTCTTC
TRBD1,TRBV5-1,TRBJ2-7,-,CASSFRQGASLGEQYF,TGCGCCAGCAGCTTCAGACAGGGGGCGTCTCTCGGCGAGCAGTACTTC
-,TRBV28,TRBJ1-3,-,CASSKQGRSAGNTIYF,TGTGCCAGCAGTAAACAGGGAAGATCGGCCGGAAACACCATATATTTT
-,TRBV12-3/TRBV12-4,TRBJ1-2,once,CASSLNVLGYTF,TGTGCCAGCAGTTTGAACGTATTGGGCTACACCTTC
TRBD1,TRBV9,TRBJ1-1,-,CASSARQGAPNTEAFF,TGTGCCAGCAGCGCTAGACAGGGGGCGCCGAACACTGAAGCTTTCTTT
TRBD1,TRBV5-1,TRBJ1-2,-,CASSLQGSDGYTF,TGCGCCAGCAGCTTACAGGGGTCGGATGGCTACACCTTC
TRBD1,TRBV5-1,TRBJ1-4,-,CASSPYRGGLANEKLFF,TGCGCCAGCAGCCCGTACAGGGGCGGATTGGCTAATGAAAAACTGTTTTTT
TRBD2,TRBV7-2,TRBJ2-1,few,CASSLGGGSGVQFF,TGTGCCAGCAGCTTAGGCGGGGGGAGCGGGGTGCAGTTCTTC
-,TRBV11-2,TRBJ2-7,-,CASSLTTREQYF,TGTGCCAGCAGCTTAACGACACGCGAGCAGTACTTC
-,TRBV30,TRBJ1-6,once,CAWKSSRPDSPLHF,TGTGCCTGGAAGTCCAGTAGGCCAGATTCACCCCTCCACTTT
-,TRBV4-2,TRBJ2-5,-,CASSSAAGKETQYF,TGTGCCAGCAGCTCTGCGGCGGGAAAAGAGACCCAGTACTTC
-,TRBV5-1,TRBJ1-1,-,CASSLNTLGDTEAFF,TGCGCCAGCAGCTTGAACACCCTTGGGGACACTGAAGCTTTCTTT
-,TRBV4-2,TRBJ2-5,-,CASSQGDGGDSLGQETQYF,TGTGCCAGCAGCCAAGGTGACGGGGGCGACTCTTTGGGGCAAGAGACCCAGTACTTC
TRBD1,TRBV6-1,TRBJ1-2,-,CASSEGQGPLGGYTF,TGTGCCAGCAGTGAGGGACAGGGACCCCTCGGGGGCTACACCTTC
-,TRBV4-3,TRBJ1-6,-,CASSQDRANSPLHF,TGCGCCAGCAGCCAAGATAGGGCCAATTCACCCCTCCACTTT
-,TRBV5-1,TRBJ1-1,-,CASSLEGGHTEAFF,TGCGCCAGCAGCTTGGAGGGGGGTCACACTGAAGCTTTCTTT
TRBD2,TRBV4-1,TRBJ2-5,-,CASSQDWASGRAIFQETQYF,TGCGCCAGCAGCCAAGATTGGGCTAGCGGGAGGGCCATTTTCCAAGAGACCCAGTACTTC
TRBD1,TRBV6-5,TRBJ1-1,-,CASSYSGTGLSTEAFF,TGTGCCAGCAGTTACTCCGGGACAGGGTTAAGCACTGAAGCTTTCTTT
-,TRBV7-9,TRBJ1-1,-,CASSLPEERNTEAFF,TGTGCCAGCAGCTTACCAGAGGAAAGGAACACTGAAGCTTTCTTT
-,TRBV3-1/TRBV3-2,TRBJ2-2,-,CASSRVTSHMNTGELFF,TGTGCCAGCAGCCGTGTAACCAGCCATATGAACACCGGGGAGCTGTTTTTT
TRBD2,TRBV4-2,TRBJ2-1,-,CASSQVSSGSSYNEQFF,TGTGCCAGCAGCCAAGTTTCTAGCGGGAGCTCCTACAATGAGCAGTTCTTC
-,TRBV7-3,TRBJ2-2,-,CASSLNTGELFF,TGTGCCAGCAGCTTAAACACCGGGGAGCTGTTTTTT
-,TRBV28,TRBJ2-7,-,CASSLSETYEQYF,TGTGCCAGCAGTTTATCGGAAACCTACGAGCAGTACTTC
TRBD1,TRBV29-1,TRBJ1-5,many,CSVATGGGQPQHF,TGCAGCGTCGCGACAGGGGGCGGGCAGCCCCAGCATTTT
TRBD1,TRBV7-2,TRBJ2-1,-,CASSTPDRDEQFF,TGTGCCAGCAGCACCCCAGACAGGGACGAGCAGTTCTTC
TRBD2,TRBV5-1,TRBJ2-1,-,CASSLVAGASSNEQFF,TGCGCCAGCAGCTTAGTAGCGGGGGCCTCCTCCAATGAGCAGTTCTTC
-,TRBV7-3,TRBJ1-1,-,CASSPPTGNTEAFF,TGTGCCAGCAGCCCCCCGACAGGGAACACTGAAGCTTTCTTT
-,TRBV28,TRBJ2-1,once,CASSSPPNEQFF,TGTGCCAGCAGTTCCCCCCCAAATGAGCAGTTCTTC
-,TRBV7-2,TRBJ1-1,-,CASSLGRGNTEAFF,TGTGCCAGCAGCTTGGGACGGGGGAACACTGAAGCTTTCTTT